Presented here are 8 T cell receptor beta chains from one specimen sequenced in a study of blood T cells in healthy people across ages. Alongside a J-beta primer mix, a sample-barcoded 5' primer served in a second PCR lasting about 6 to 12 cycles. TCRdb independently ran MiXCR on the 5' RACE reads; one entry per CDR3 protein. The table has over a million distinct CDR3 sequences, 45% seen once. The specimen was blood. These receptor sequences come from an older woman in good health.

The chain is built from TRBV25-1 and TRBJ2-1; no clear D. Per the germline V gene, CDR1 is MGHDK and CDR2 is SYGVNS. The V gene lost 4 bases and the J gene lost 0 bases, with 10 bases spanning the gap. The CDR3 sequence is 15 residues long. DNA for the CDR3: TGTGCCAGCAGTGCCCACGTAGGCTCCTACAATGAGCAGTTCTTC. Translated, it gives CASSAHVGSYNEQFF.

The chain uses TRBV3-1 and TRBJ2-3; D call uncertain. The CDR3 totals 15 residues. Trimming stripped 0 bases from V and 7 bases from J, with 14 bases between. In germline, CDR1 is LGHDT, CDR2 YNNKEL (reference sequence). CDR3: CASSQDLRGVYTQYF. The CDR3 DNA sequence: TGTGCCAGCAGCCAAGATCTCCGTGGGGTTTATACGCAGTATTTT.

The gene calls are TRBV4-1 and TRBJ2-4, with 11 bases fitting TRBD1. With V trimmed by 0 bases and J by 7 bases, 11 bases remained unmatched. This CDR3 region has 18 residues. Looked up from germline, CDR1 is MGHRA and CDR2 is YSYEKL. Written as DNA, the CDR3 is TGCGCCAGCAGCCAAGATTTAGGACAGGGGGCGCTTGGGAACATTCAGTACTTC. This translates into CASSQDLGQGALGNIQYF.

DNA of the CDR3: TGTGCCAGCAGTTCACAGGGGAATCTAACCAAAAACATTCAGTACTTC. Translating gives CASSSQGNLTKNIQYF. This chain joins TRBV6-2 or TRBV6-3 and TRBJ2-4, with TRBD1 matching over 7 bases. V was pared by 4 bases and J by 2 bases, with 8 bases of the junction left unmatched. The CDR3 totals 16 residues. Per the germline V gene, CDR1 is MNHEY and CDR2 is SVGEGT.

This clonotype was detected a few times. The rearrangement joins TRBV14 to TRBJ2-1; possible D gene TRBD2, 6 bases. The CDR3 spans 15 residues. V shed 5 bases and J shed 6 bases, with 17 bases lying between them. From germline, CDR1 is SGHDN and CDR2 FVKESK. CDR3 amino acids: CASSEVAVRLNEQFF. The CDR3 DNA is TGTGCCAGCAGCGAAGTAGCGGTAAGGCTCAATGAGCAGTTCTTC.

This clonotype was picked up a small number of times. CDR3 in amino acids: CASLGTSYEQYF. Written as DNA, the CDR3 is TGTGCCAGTCTTGGGACATCCTACGAGCAGTACTTC. The J gene is TRBJ2-7, the V gene TRBV6-2 or TRBV6-3; D possibly corresponds to TRBD1 (6 bases). Germline lookup yields CDR1 MNHEY and CDR2 SVGEGT. Trimming shortened V by 9 bases and J by 1 base, and 10 bases separated the two germline ends. There are 12 residues in the CDR3.

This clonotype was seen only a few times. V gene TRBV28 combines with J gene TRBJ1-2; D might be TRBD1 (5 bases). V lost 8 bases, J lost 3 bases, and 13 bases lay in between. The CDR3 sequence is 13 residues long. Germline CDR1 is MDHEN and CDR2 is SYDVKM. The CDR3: CASAKEGHYGYTF. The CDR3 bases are TGTGCCAGCGCAAAGGAGGGACACTATGGCTACACCTTC.

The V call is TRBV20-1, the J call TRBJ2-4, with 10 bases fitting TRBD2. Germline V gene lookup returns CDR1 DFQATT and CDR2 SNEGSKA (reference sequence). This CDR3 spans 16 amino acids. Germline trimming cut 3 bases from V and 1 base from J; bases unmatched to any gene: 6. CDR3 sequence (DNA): TGCAGTGCTAGCCCTCTAGCGGGAGTCGCCAAAAACATTCAGTACTTC. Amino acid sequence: CSASPLAGVAKNIQYF.